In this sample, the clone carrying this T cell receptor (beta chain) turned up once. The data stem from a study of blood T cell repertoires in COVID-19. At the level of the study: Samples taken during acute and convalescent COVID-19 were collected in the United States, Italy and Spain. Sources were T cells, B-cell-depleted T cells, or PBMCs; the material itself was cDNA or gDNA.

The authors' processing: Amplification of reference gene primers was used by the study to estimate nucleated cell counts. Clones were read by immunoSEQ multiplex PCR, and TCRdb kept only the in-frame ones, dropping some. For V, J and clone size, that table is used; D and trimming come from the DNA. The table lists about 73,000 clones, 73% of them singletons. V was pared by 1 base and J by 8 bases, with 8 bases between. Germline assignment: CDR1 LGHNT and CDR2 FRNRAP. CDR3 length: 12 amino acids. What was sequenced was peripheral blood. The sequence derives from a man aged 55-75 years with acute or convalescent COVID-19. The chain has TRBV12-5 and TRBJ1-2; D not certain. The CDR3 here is CASGLDSNGYTF. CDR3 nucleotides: TGTGCTAGTGGTTTGGACAGTAACGGCTACACCTTC.